The entry below gives a single TCR beta chain sequence along with its context. Additional DNA sequences in this sample encode the identical CDR3. The data stem from a study of cytomegalovirus exposure and HLA in healthy donors. PCR employed 60 Vbeta and 13 Jbeta primers. Method: immunoSEQ multiplex PCR; TCRdb's copy keeps in-frame clones and lacks some. This table has roughly 180,000 clones, 65% to 85% appearing once. The sequence was obtained from a female donor in good health and CMV-seronegative. The sample consisted of PBMCs.

The CDR3 region is CAWSSGGTYEQYF. The DNA for the CDR3 is TGTGCCTGGAGTAGCGGGGGCACCTACGAGCAGTACTTC. The chain links TRBV30 to TRBJ2-7, with TRBD2 identical over 8 bases. The J segment lost 2 bases and the V segment lost 2 bases, leaving 2 bases of the junction unmatched. The germline gives CDR1 GTSNPN, CDR2 SVGIG (reference sequence). The CDR3 covers 13 residues. Looking up the rest from reference TRBV30 and TRBJ2-7 gives the full variable domain: SQTIHQWPATLVQPVGSPLSLECTVEGTSNPNLYWYRQAAGRGLQLLFYSVGIGQISSEVPQNLSASRPQDRQFILSSKKLLLSDSGFYLCAWSSGGTYEQYFGPGTRLTVT.